This entry lists 15 T cell receptor beta chains sequenced from one sample in a study of T cell changes during pregnancy in multiple sclerosis. TCRdb's table, derived via immunoSEQ multiplex PCR, lists solely in-frame clones and lacks some. The table lists under 60,000 clones, about 92% of them singletons. Sample: CD4+ T cells from peripheral blood mononuclear cells, taken in the third trimester of pregnancy. Receptors originate from a female donor with multiple sclerosis, enrolled in a pregnancy study.

V and J are TRBV2 and TRBJ1-6; TRBD1 is a possible D gene (6 bases). CDR3 length equals 17 residues. Trimming removed 5 bases from V and 0 bases from J, with 14 bases in between. Per the germline V gene, CDR1 is SNHLY and CDR2 is FYNNEI. CDR3 DNA: TGTGCCAGCAGTAACCGGGACACAAGCTCCTATAATTCACCCCTCCACTTT. Protein sequence: CASSNRDTSSYNSPLHF.

The chain recombines TRBV28 with TRBJ1-5; 10 nucleotides line up with TRBD1. The ends lost 5 bases at V and 3 bases at J; junction bases unmatched: 7. The CDR3 extends over 16 amino acids. Germline V gene lookup returns CDR1 MDHEN and CDR2 SYDVKM. CDR3 sequence (DNA): TGTGCCAGCAGTCTACCAGGGACAGGGGTCAATCAGCCCCAGCATTTT. The encoded protein is CASSLPGTGVNQPQHF. The whole variable domain, filled in from reference TRBV28 and TRBJ1-5, reads DVKVTQSSRYLVKRTGEKVFLECVQDMDHENMFWYRQDPGLGLRLIYFSYDVKMKEKGDIPEGYSVSREKKERFSLILESASTNQTSMYLCASSLPGTGVNQPQHFGDGTRLSIL.

The chain links TRBV5-8 to TRBJ1-1, with 7 bases aligning to TRBD1. J gave up 3 bases and V 4 bases, and 12 bases lay outside the gene matches. The germline V gene has CDR1 SGHTS and CDR2 YDEGEE. CDR3 size: 16 residues. CDR3 loop: CASSRGTASSHTEAFF. The CDR3 nucleotides are TGTGCCAGCAGCCGTGGGACAGCCAGTTCGCACACTGAAGCTTTCTTT.

The chain is built from TRBV20-1 and TRBJ1-1, with a weak D call TRBD1 (6 bases). V dropped 4 bases and J dropped 5 bases, with 8 bases sitting between them. CDR1 is DFQATT, CDR2 SNEGSKA, per germline (reference sequence). CDR3 length: 11 amino acids. The CDR3 spells CSAIDRTEAFF. The CDR3 region has the DNA TGCAGTGCTATCGACAGGACTGAAGCTTTCTTT.

The chain combines TRBV19 with TRBJ2-3; TRBD1 agrees at 7 bases. Germline values: CDR1 LNHDA, CDR2 SQIVND (reference sequence). V shed 4 bases and J 0 bases; nucleotides not matched to a gene: 7. The CDR3 is 16 amino acids. The CDR3 sequence: CASSKQGYPSTDTQYF. The DNA of the CDR3 is TGTGCCAGTAGTAAACAGGGGTATCCTAGCACAGATACGCAGTATTTT. Filled out from reference TRBV19 and TRBJ2-3, the complete variable domain reads DGGITQSPKYLFRKEGQNVTLSCEQNLNHDAMYWYRQDPGQGLRLIYYSQIVNDFQKGDIAEGYSVSREKKESFPLTVTSAQKNPTAFYLCASSKQGYPSTDTQYFGPGTRLTVL.

This sequence joins TRBV27 and TRBJ1-6; unclear D gene. Between the trimmed V and J ends, which lost 1 base and 0 bases, there was a span of 22 bases. This CDR3 has 21 amino acids. Per germline, CDR1 MNHEY and CDR2 SMNVEV (reference sequence). The CDR3: CASSLYARPGSSSSYNSPLHF. CDR3 bases: TGTGCCAGCAGTTTATACGCGAGACCGGGGTCCTCAAGCTCCTATAATTCACCCCTCCACTTT.

This clone appeared a single time. The chain combines TRBV27 with TRBJ2-3; D is perhaps TRBD2 (5 bases). Per germline, CDR1 MNHEY and CDR2 SMNVEV (reference sequence). CDR3 size: 13 residues. The V end was cut by 7 bases, the J end by 1 base, with 9 bases between. The CDR3 region has the DNA TGTGCCAGCACCGTTAGCGGCACAGATACGCAGTATTTT. The encoded protein is CASTVSGTDTQYF.

The chain recombines TRBV4-1 with TRBJ2-1; 10 nucleotides agree with TRBD2. Per germline, CDR1 MGHRA and CDR2 YSYEKL. The J segment lost 9 bases and the V segment lost 3 bases, leaving 14 bases of the junction unmatched. This CDR3 is 17 amino acids long. The CDR3 coding sequence is TGCGCCAGCAGCCAGGGAAGTTCGTCTAGCGGGGGAGGTGAGCAGTTCTTC. The encoded protein is CASSQGSSSSGGGEQFF.

The gene calls are TRBV15 and TRBJ2-2, with 7 bases matching TRBD2. J lost 0 bases, V lost 0 bases, and 7 bases had no gene match. In germline, CDR1 is LNHNV, CDR2 YYDKDF (reference sequence). The CDR3 has 18 amino acids. The CDR3 sequence is CATSRDRVGGANTGELFF. The CDR3 DNA follows: TGTGCCACCAGCAGAGATCGGGTGGGGGGGGCGAACACCGGGGAGCTGTTTTTT.

To note about this clone: The junction departs from germline at one end; a sequencing error may be responsible. The chain recombines TRBV6-5 with TRBJ1-4; D is possibly TRBD1 (5 bases). Germline V gene lookup returns CDR1 MNHEY and CDR2 SVGAGI. CDR3 size: 16 residues. The CDR3 sequence: CASSHSYPAGTEKLFF. CDR3 coding DNA: TGTGCCAGCAGTCACTCCTACCCCGCGGGGACTGAAAAACTGTTTTTT.

There are a few counts of this clone. The chain combines TRBV5-1 with TRBJ2-7; 8 bases align to TRBD1. There are 14 residues in the CDR3. V was clipped by 2 bases and J by 1 base; unmatched bases: 2. The germline V gene has CDR1 SGHRS and CDR2 YFSETQ. The CDR3 reads CASSFHRGSYEQYF. CDR3 nucleotide sequence: TGCGCCAGCAGCTTTCACAGGGGGTCCTACGAGCAGTACTTC.

This clone was detected once. V is TRBV19 and J is TRBJ1-1; no firm D call. In germline, CDR1 is LNHDA, CDR2 SQIVND (reference sequence). This CDR3 spans 15 amino acids. Trimming shortened V by 1 base and J by 2 bases, and 11 bases separated the two germline ends. This CDR3 is CASSIAPGGNTEAFF. CDR3 nucleotides: TGTGCCAGTAGTATAGCCCCCGGAGGAAACACTGAAGCTTTCTTT.

V usage is TRBV29-1 and J usage is TRBJ1-1; 9 bases fit TRBD1. The CDR3 totals 15 residues. CDR1 is SQVTM and CDR2 is ANQGSEA in the germline V gene. The V gene end was trimmed by 6 bases and the J gene end by 0 bases; junction bases not matched to a gene: 8. The CDR3 DNA is TGCAGCGTGGATACCGGACAGGGGATGAACACTGAAGCTTTCTTT. Translation: CSVDTGQGMNTEAFF. Full variable domain (remainder filled in from reference TRBV29-1 and TRBJ1-1): SAVISQKPSRDICQRGTSLTIQCQVDSQVTMMFWYRQQPGQSLTLIATANQGSEATYESGFVIDKFPISRPNLTFSTLTVSNMSPEDSSIYLCSVDTGQGMNTEAFFGQGTRLTVV.

The rearrangement links TRBV5-4 to TRBJ2-7; possible D gene TRBD2, 6 bases. Germline lookup yields CDR1 SGHNT and CDR2 YYREEE (reference sequence). The CDR3 loop spans 15 amino acids. Trimming stripped 4 bases from V and 2 bases from J, with 16 bases between. This chain's CDR3 is CASSNPGLLTYEQYF. The CDR3 DNA reads as TGTGCCAGCAGCAACCCGGGACTTCTAACCTACGAGCAGTACTTC.

The V gene is TRBV29-1, the J gene TRBJ1-1; D perhaps matches TRBD1 (5 bases). Trimming cost V 2 bases and J 1 base, with 5 bases left between them. Germline V CDR1 and CDR2: SQVTM, ANQGSEA. The CDR3 runs to 12 residues. CDR3 DNA: TGCAGCGTTGAACAGGGGAACACTGAAGCTTTCTTT. It specifies CSVEQGNTEAFF. Filled out from reference TRBV29-1 and TRBJ1-1, the complete variable domain reads SAVISQKPSRDICQRGTSLTIQCQVDSQVTMMFWYRQQPGQSLTLIATANQGSEATYESGFVIDKFPISRPNLTFSTLTVSNMSPEDSSIYLCSVEQGNTEAFFGQGTRLTVV.